This TCR beta chain derives from a study of shared clonotypes between healthy human individuals. Regarding the study as a whole: With several donors compared, about 5% of naive CD4 clonotypes were shared.

The assay was immunoSEQ multiplex PCR, and TCRdb's table has in-frame clones only and misses some. The sample shows more than 2 million clones, approximately 94% of them seen only once. This clone was observed once. Its specificity is unknown. CD45RO negativity and positive selection for CCR7 defined naive CD8 cells, a population that excluded terminally differentiated effector memory CD45RA+ cells. From germline, CDR1 is MDHEN and CDR2 SYDVKM. Trimming took off 4 bases at V and 4 bases at J, with 10 bases between the two ends. CDR3 length equals 14 residues. The sample taken for sequencing was naive CD8+ T cells sorted from blood. The clonotype originates from a man aged 18 to 29 in good health. The chain carries TRBV28 and TRBJ2-2; no clear D. As DNA, the CDR3 is TGTGCCAGCAGTTATTCGGAGCCCACCGGGGAGCTGTTTTTT. This encodes CASSYSEPTGELFF.